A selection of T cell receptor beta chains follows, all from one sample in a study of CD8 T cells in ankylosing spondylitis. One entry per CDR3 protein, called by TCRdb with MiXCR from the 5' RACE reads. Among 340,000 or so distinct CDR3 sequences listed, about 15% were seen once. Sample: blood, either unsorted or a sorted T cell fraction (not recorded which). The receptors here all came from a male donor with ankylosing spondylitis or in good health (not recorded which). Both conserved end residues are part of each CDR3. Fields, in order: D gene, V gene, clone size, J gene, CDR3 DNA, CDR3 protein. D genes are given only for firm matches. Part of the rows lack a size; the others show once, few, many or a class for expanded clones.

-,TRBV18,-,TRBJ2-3,TGTGCCAGCTCACCACCGACGGGGAATGTTGTTACGCAGTATTTT,CASSPPTGNVVTQYF
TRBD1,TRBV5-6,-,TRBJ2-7,TGTGCCAGCAGCTTTACAGGGGGTAACTCCTACGAGCAGTACTTC,CASSFTGGNSYEQYF
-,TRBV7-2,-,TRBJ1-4,TGTGCCAGCAGCTTAGGCGTGGAACTGTTTTTT,CASSLGVELFF
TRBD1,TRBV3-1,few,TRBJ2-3,TGTGCCAGCAGCCACGGGACAGGGAAGTATTTT,CASSHGTGKYF
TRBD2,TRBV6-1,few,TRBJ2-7,TGTGCCAGCAGTCAACCTTCTGGGGGGGTCTCCTACGAGCAGTACTTC,CASSQPSGGVSYEQYF
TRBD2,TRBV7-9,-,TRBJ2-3,TGTGCCAGCAGCCCTAGCGGGAGCGCAGATACGCAGTATTTT,CASSPSGSADTQYF
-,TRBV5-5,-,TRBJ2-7,TGTGCCAGCAGCTTTGGGAAAGGTCCCTACGAGCAGTACTTC,CASSFGKGPYEQYF
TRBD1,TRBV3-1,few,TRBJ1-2,TGTGCCAGCAGACCCGGGACAGGGGATCGGCGGGGTTATGGCTACACCTTC,CASRPGTGDRRGYGYTF
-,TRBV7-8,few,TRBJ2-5,TGTGCCAGCAGCTTAGACCGCGGCACTCCCCAAGAGACCCAGTACTTC,CASSLDRGTPQETQYF
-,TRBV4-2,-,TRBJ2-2,TGTGCCAGCAGCCAAGATCAACGGGTCACATGGTCCACCGGGGAGCTGTTTTTT,CASSQDQRVTWSTGELFF
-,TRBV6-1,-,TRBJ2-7,TGTGCCAGCAGTATCACCCAACGGCCCGCCTACGAGCAGTACTTC,CASSITQRPAYEQYF
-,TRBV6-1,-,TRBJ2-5,TGTGCCAGCAGTCCAGACTGGGGGGCAGAGACCCAGTACTTC,CASSPDWGAETQYF
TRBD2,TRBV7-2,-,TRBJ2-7,TGTGCCAGCAGCTTAGTTGCGGGGGAGACCAACTACGAGCAGTACTTC,CASSLVAGETNYEQYF
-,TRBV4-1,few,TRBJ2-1,TGCGCCAGCAGCCAAGAAGGTTTTAAGGTGTCTGAGCAGTTCTTC,CASSQEGFKVSEQFF
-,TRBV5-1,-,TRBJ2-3,TGCGCCAGCAGCTTGTACACGACAGGGAGGGGAGATACGCAGTATTTT,CASSLYTTGRGDTQYF
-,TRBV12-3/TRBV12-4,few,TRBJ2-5,TGTGCCACCTCGTACCAAGAGACCCAGTACTTC,CATSYQETQYF
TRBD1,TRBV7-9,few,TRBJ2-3,TGTGCCAGCAGCCCCCCGGACAGGACCAGGGGGGATACGCAGTATTTT,CASSPPDRTRGDTQYF
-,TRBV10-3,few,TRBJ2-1,TGTGCCATCAGTCCCGACAGCTCCTACAATGAGCAGTTCTTC,CAISPDSSYNEQFF
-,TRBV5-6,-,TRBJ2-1,TGTGCCAGCAGCTTTGTTAGGGACCTCAGGAGTTACAATGAGCAGTTCTTC,CASSFVRDLRSYNEQFF
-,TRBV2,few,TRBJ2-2,TGTGCCAGCAGTCCGACCCCGGCGGGCACCGGGGAGCTGTTTTTT,CASSPTPAGTGELFF
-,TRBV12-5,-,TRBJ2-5,TGTGCTAGTGGCCCCCCCGGAGACCAAGAGACCCAGTACTTC,CASGPPGDQETQYF
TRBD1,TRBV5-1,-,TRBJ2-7,TGCGCCAGCAGCTTATCCGGGACAGGTTTTGTGGAGCAGTACTTC,CASSLSGTGFVEQYF
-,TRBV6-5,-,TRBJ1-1,TGTGCCAGCAGTTACAGGGATTCGAACACTGAAGCTTTCTTT,CASSYRDSNTEAFF
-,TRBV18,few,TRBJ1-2,TGTGCCAGCTCATCCGAGAGGGCGGGTCACGGCTACACCTTC,CASSSERAGHGYTF
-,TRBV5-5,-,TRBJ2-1,TGTGCCATGAGCTCAGGGGCCTACAATGAGCAGTTCTTC,CAMSSGAYNEQFF
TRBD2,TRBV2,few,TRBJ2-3,TGTGCCACCGCGGGAGGGGCTGGTGATACGCAGTATTTT,CATAGGAGDTQYF
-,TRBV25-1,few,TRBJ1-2,TGTGCCAGCAGTGAGGGCATAGGCTACACCTTC,CASSEGIGYTF
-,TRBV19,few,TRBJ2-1,TGTGCCAGTAGTATAGCGAGGACTACAAACAATGAGCAGTTCTTC,CASSIARTTNNEQFF
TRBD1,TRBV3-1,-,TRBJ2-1,TGTGCCAGCAGCCAAGGGGGACAGGGGCTCTACAATGAGCAGTTCTTC,CASSQGGQGLYNEQFF
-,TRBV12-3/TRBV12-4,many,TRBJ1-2,TGTGCCAGCAGTTTAGTTGGGGGTTATGGCTACACCTTC,CASSLVGGYGYTF
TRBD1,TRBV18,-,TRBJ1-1,TGTGCCAGCTCACCACCTTCGACAGGGGCCACTGAAGCTTTCTTT,CASSPPSTGATEAFF
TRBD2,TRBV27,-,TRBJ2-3,TGTGCCAGCAGTTTATCAGCGGGAGGCACAGATACGCAGTATTTT,CASSLSAGGTDTQYF
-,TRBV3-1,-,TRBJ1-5,TGTGCCAGCAGCCCCGGGCCTTATCAGCCCCAGCATTTT,CASSPGPYQPQHF
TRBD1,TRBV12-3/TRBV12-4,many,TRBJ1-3,TGTGCCAGCAGTTCGACAGGGCTTAATGGAAACACCATATATTTT,CASSSTGLNGNTIYF
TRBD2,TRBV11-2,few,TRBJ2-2,TGTGCCAGCAGCCAGGCCGCCTGGTCTAGCGGGGACCCCGGGGAGCTGTTTTTT,CASSQAAWSSGDPGELFF
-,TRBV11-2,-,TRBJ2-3,TGTGCCAGCAGCTTAGGAGGACTTGGCTCAGATACGCAGTATTTT,CASSLGGLGSDTQYF
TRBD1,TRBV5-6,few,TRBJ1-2,TGTGCCAGCAGCACAGGGGTCCGGGGTGATGGCTACACCTTC,CASSTGVRGDGYTF
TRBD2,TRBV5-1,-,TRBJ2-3,TGCGCCAGCAGCTTGCCGTTAGCGGGAGGGAGCACAGATACGCAGTATTTT,CASSLPLAGGSTDTQYF
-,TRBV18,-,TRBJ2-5,TGTGCCAGCTCACCCCCAGGGACACAAGAGACCCAGTACTTC,CASSPPGTQETQYF
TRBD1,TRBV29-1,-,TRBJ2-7,TGCAGCGTCGCAACAGGGGCTGGTAAATACGAGCAGTACTTC,CSVATGAGKYEQYF
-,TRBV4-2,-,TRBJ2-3,TGTGCCAGCAGCCAAGCGACGAGCACAGATACGCAGTATTTT,CASSQATSTDTQYF
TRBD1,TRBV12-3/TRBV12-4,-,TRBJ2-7,TGTGCCAGCAGTCTACAGGGGAAGTACGAGCAGTACTTC,CASSLQGKYEQYF
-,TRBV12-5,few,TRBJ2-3,TGTGCTAGTGGTTTGGGCGGGTCTAGCACAGATACGCAGTATTTT,CASGLGGSSTDTQYF
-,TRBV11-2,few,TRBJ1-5,TGTGCCAGCAGCTCCGGATCCAGGGGCAATCAGCCCCAGCATTTT,CASSSGSRGNQPQHF
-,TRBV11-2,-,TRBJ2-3,TGTGCCAGCAGCTTAACAGGTCGGAGCACAGATACGCAGTATTTT,CASSLTGRSTDTQYF
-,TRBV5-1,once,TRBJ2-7,TGCGCCAGCAGCTTACAGGAAGGATCCTACGAGCAGTACTTC,CASSLQEGSYEQYF
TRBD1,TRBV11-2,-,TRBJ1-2,TGTGCCAGCAGGCGACCAGGGACAGGAATTAACTATGGCTACACCTTC,CASRRPGTGINYGYTF
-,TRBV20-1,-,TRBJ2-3,TGCAGTGCCCTAGAGGAGGCAGATACGCAGTATTTT,CSALEEADTQYF